This entry describes one T cell receptor (beta chain). In the authors' methods: Cell counts per sample came from amplifying reference gene primers. Using immunoSEQ multiplex PCR, the repertoire was profiled, and TCRdb retains in-frame clones only, with some absent. That table supplies the V and J calls and clone size; D and trimming were determined from the DNA. The top ten clones hold under 1.5% of a sample with more than 200,000 clones, 84% of them seen once. The data are from a study of blood T cell repertoires in COVID-19. Study context: Some COVID-19 samples were acute and others convalescent; all came from the United States, Italy and Spain.

Germline CDR1 and CDR2: SNHLY and FYNNEI. The length of the CDR3 is 16 residues. Trimming removed 5 bases from V and 1 base from J; junction bases left unmatched: 8. This rearrangement joins TRBV2 to TRBJ1-5; 7 nucleotides line up with TRBD1. The origin of this receptor is a woman aged 40 to 49 who had recovered from COVID-19. The sequenced sample was peripheral blood. The CDR3 coding sequence is TGTGCCAGCAGTCAGACAGGGTTTGGGAGCAATCAGCCCCAGCATTTT. It is translated as CASSQTGFGSNQPQHF.